These 7 T cell receptor beta chains were all obtained from the same sample, sequenced in a study of T cells in Graves' hyperthyroidism and ophthalmopathy. Amplification of TCR beta CDR3 regions was performed using RNA transcripts as template. During a first-round RT-PCR of the TCR CDR3, the HTBI primer set was used. MiXCR, run by TCRdb on the multiplex PCR reads, gives a single entry per CDR3 protein. The sample contains 500,000 to 750,000 distinct CDR3 sequences, 15% to 19% of which appear only once. Material for sequencing was blood. These receptors originate from a woman in her 30s with Graves' hyperthyroidism.

This clonotype came up many times. CDR3 in amino acids: CASSFVTAGGEQFF. The DNA of the CDR3 is TGTGCCAGCAGCTTCGTGACGGCCGGTGGTGAGCAGTTCTTC. The chain uses TRBV5-5 and TRBJ2-1, with D unclear. Germline CDR1 SGHKS, CDR2 YYEKEE (reference sequence). The germline V and J ends were trimmed by 2 bases and 9 bases, with 15 bases remaining between them. CDR3 length: 14 residues.

This clonotype was detected ten times or more. The V and J genes are TRBV28 and TRBJ2-1; D is possibly TRBD2 (6 bases). In germline, CDR1 is MDHEN, CDR2 SYDVKM. Trimming stripped 6 bases from V and 6 bases from J, with 12 bases between. The CDR3 sequence is 13 residues long. The CDR3 sequence is CASSQRVSNEQFF. The DNA for the CDR3 is TGTGCCAGCAGCCAGCGGGTGAGCAATGAGCAGTTCTTC.

This clonotype has more than one count but fewer than ten. The chain joins TRBV27 to TRBJ1-5; D gene uncertain. Germline V lookup: CDR1 MNHEY, CDR2 SMNVEV (reference sequence). There are 13 residues in the CDR3. The V end lost 2 bases, the J end lost 10 bases, and 12 bases lay between the germline ends. The CDR3 here is CASSLRATQPQHF. For the CDR3, the DNA is TGTGCCAGCAGTTTACGGGCGACGCAACCCCAGCATTTT.

There are many counts of this clonotype. The chain is built from TRBV28 and TRBJ2-7, with 10 bases matching TRBD1. Germline V gene sequence: CDR1 MDHEN, CDR2 SYDVKM. This CDR3 has 16 amino acids. The V and J ends lost 3 bases and 1 base, in that order; junction bases with no gene match: 6. The CDR3, as DNA: TGTGCCAGCAGTTTTGACAGGGGGCGGGGGTCCTACGAGCAGTACTTC. Translating gives CASSFDRGRGSYEQYF.

This clonotype was observed many times. V and J are TRBV28 and TRBJ1-5, with D unresolved. Trimming took 3 bases from V and 7 from J, leaving 10 bases between them. From germline, CDR1 is MDHEN and CDR2 SYDVKM. This CDR3 spans 13 amino acids. The CDR3 nucleotides read TGTGCCAGCAGTTTTTGGGGAGGGCAGCCCCAGCATTTT. Translated, it gives CASSFWGGQPQHF.

This clonotype showed up many times. The rearrangement joins TRBV20-1 to TRBJ2-5, with 11 bases aligning to TRBD1. The CDR3 length is 14 residues. V lost 5 bases, J lost 2 bases, and 4 bases stayed unmatched. Per the germline V gene, CDR1 is DFQATT and CDR2 is SNEGSKA (reference sequence). The CDR3 protein is CSALRDRGQETQYF. CDR3 DNA sequence: TGCAGTGCTCTCCGGGACAGGGGGCAAGAGACCCAGTACTTC.

This clonotype was observed a single time. The DNA for the CDR3 is TGTGCCAGCAGCCAAGACCCAGTCTCGGGTCAGCCCCAGCATTTT. Residues: CASSQDPVSGQPQHF. This chain links TRBV3-1 with TRBJ1-5, with no clear D. The germline CDR1 and CDR2 sequences are LGHDT and YNNKEL (reference sequence). This CDR3 has 15 amino acids. V was shortened by 0 bases and J by 6 bases, with 12 bases between the two germline ends.